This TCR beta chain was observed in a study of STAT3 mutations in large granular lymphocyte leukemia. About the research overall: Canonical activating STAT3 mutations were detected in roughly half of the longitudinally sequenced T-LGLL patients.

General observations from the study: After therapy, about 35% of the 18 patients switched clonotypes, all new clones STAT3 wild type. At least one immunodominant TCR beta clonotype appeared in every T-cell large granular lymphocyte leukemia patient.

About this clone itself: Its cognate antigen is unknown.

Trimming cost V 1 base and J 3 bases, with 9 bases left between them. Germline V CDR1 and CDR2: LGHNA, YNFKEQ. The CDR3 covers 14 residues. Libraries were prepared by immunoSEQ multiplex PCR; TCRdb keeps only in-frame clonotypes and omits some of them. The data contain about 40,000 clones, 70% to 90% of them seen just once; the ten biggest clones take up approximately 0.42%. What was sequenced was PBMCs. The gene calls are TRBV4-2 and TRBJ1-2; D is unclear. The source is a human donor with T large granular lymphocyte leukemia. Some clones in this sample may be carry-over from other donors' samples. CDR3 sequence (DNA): TGTGCCAGCAGCCAAGGGGAGGGCGACTATGGCTACACCTTC. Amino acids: CASSQGEGDYGYTF.